This is a list of T cell receptor beta chains from one sample in a study of HIV-infected patients and healthy controls. One entry per CDR3 protein results from TCRdb running MiXCR on the 5' RACE reads. The repertoire holds about 10,000 distinct CDR3 sequences, with more than 9% as singletons. Here the sequenced sample was blood, taken before antiretroviral therapy. The receptors were sampled from an adult with HIV infection. Both conserved end residues are part of each CDR3. A D gene is named only where the DNA matches it firmly.

>TRBJ1-1|TRBD1|TRBV16
CASSQSEGTVFAEAFF
>TRBJ1-6|NA|TRBV20-1
CSAPDARSSYNSPLHF
>TRBJ2-5|NA|TRBV7-3
CASSLGGSQETQYF
>TRBJ2-3|NA|TRBV28
CASSPPTDTQYF
>TRBJ1-5|NA|TRBV10-3
CAISVIGQPQHF
>TRBJ2-5|NA|TRBV5-1
CASGYTGPTPQETQYF
>TRBJ2-3|NA|TRBV12-3/TRBV12-4
CASSPEGLSTDTQYF
>TRBJ2-1|TRBD2|TRBV7-2
CASSQGTSGVFEQFF
>TRBJ2-5|NA|TRBV10-3
CAISGSGTGVETQYF
>TRBJ2-2|NA|TRBV20-1
CSARGDTGELFF
>TRBJ2-3|TRBD2|TRBV20-1
CSAKNRARLAGTDTQYF
>TRBJ1-2|TRBD1|TRBV5-6
CASSLGQGALNYGYTF
>TRBJ2-7|TRBD2|TRBV5-1
CASSLDKLAGWIYEQYF
>TRBJ1-6|NA|TRBV4-3
CDSSQDKDKRSPLHF
>TRBJ2-7|NA|TRBV7-6
CASSQRQGYEQYF
>TRBJ2-7|NA|TRBV30
CAWSPRDFMYEQYF
>TRBJ1-5|TRBD1|TRBV4-2
CASSQTGQGGTGNQPQHF
>TRBJ1-1|TRBD1|TRBV29-1
CSVSDRATEAFF
>TRBJ1-4|NA|TRBV6-1
CASSEYRSEKLFF
>TRBJ1-1|NA|TRBV2
CASSYNREEAFF
>TRBJ2-7|TRBD1|TRBV30
CAWTTGGSYEQYF
>TRBJ2-7|TRBD1|TRBV4-3
CASSQGYRDRDTYEQYF
>TRBJ2-7|TRBD1|TRBV7-2
CASSSTGQGFYEQYF
>TRBJ1-1|NA|TRBV20-1
CSAPHRGSGVNTEAFF
>TRBJ1-4|NA|TRBV10-3
CAISEVSPNEKLFF
>TRBJ2-7|TRBD2|TRBV3-1
CASSQIMGLARSYEQYF
>TRBJ1-2|TRBD1|TRBV20-1
CSAGHTGGFVYGYTF
>TRBJ2-3|TRBD1|TRBV28
CASSSPTLTGGTDTQYF
>TRBJ2-1|TRBD2|TRBV10-3
CAINPQRGSNNEQFF
>TRBJ2-5|NA|TRBV7-2
CASSSSSTWETQYF
>TRBJ1-5|NA|TRBV7-6
CASSLELRQPQHF
>TRBJ2-5|NA|TRBV10-3
CAIRAGSVQETQYF
>TRBJ2-2|NA|TRBV7-2
CASSLSMGAVTGELFF
>TRBJ2-7|NA|TRBV29-1
CSVLKTAGGEQYF
>TRBJ1-5|NA|TRBV7-8
CASSLEGNSNQPQHF
>TRBJ2-2|NA|TRBV7-8
CASSRHTGELFF
>TRBJ2-7|TRBD2|TRBV3-1
CASSPSGRDEQYF
>TRBJ1-2|NA|TRBV5-1
CASSLHREVNYGYTF
>TRBJ1-2|NA|TRBV7-2
CASSSRTVGYTF
>TRBJ2-7|TRBD1|TRBV10-3
CATTKGQGVYEQYF
>TRBJ2-2|TRBD2|TRBV13
CASSPGLAGAQSGELFF
>TRBJ2-1|NA|TRBV5-1
CASSLAASIDEQFF
>TRBJ2-3|TRBD1|TRBV5-6
CASSGRTGAYSVTDTQYF
>TRBJ2-2|TRBD2|TRBV4-2
CASSQDNSGNPGELFF
>TRBJ1-2|NA|TRBV15
CATSQDRVRAVYGYTF
>TRBJ2-7|NA|TRBV5-1
CASSLAAFSGEQYF